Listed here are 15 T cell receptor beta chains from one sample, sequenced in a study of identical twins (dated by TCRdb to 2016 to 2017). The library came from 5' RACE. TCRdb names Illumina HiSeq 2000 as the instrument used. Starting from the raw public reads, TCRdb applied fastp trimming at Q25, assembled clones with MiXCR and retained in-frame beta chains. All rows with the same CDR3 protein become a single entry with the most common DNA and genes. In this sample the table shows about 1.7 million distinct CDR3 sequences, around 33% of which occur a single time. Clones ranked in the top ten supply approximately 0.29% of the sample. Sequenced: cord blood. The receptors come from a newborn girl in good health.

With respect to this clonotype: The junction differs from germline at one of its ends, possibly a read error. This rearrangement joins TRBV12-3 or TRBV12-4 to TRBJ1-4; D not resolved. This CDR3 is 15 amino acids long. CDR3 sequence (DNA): TGTGCCAGCAGTTTCCAGACTGGGAGTAATGAAGAACTGTTTTTT. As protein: CASSFQTGSNEELFF.

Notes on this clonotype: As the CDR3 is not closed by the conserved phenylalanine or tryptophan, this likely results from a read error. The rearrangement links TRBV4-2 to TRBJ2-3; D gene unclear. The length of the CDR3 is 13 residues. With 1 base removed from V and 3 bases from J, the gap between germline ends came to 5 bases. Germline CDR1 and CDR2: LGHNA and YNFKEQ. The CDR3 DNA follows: TGTGCCAGCAGCCAAGTTCCGACAGATACGCAGTATGTT. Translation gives CASSQVPTDTQYV.

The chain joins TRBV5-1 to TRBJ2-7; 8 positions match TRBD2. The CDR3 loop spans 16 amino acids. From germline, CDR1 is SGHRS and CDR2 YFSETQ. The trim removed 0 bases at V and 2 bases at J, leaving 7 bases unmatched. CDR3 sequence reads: CASSLADGRATYEQYF. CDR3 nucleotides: TGCGCCAGCAGCTTGGCCGACGGGAGGGCCACCTACGAGCAGTACTTC.

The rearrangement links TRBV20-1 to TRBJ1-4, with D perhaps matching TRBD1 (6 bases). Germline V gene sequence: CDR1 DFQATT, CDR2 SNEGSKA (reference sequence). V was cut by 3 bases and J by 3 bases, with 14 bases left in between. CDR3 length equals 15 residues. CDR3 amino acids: CSARDGGGANEKLFF. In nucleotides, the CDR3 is TGCAGTGCTAGGGACGGAGGGGGAGCTAATGAAAAACTGTTTTTT.

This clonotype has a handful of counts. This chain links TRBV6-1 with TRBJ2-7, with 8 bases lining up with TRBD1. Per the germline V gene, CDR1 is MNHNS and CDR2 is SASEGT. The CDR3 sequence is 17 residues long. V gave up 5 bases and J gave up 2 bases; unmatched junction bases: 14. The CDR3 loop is CASSQSLQDRETYEQYF. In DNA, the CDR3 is TGTGCCAGCAGTCAATCCCTCCAGGACAGGGAAACCTACGAGCAGTACTTC.

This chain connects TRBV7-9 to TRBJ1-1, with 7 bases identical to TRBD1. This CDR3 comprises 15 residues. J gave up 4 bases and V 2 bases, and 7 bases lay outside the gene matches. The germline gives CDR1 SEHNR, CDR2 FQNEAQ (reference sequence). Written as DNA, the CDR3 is TGTGCCAGCAGCTTATTAATCAACAGGGGCACTGAAGCTTTCTTT. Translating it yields CASSLLINRGTEAFF.

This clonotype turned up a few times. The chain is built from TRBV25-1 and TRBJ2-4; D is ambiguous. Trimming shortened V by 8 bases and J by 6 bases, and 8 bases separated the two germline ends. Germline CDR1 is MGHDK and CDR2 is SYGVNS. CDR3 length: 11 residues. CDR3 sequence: CASGPLNIQYF. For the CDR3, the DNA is TGTGCCAGCGGACCGCTAAACATTCAGTACTTC. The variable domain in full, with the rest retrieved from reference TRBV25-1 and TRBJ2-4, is EADIYQTPRYLVIGTGKKITLECSQTMGHDKMYWYQQDPGMELHLIHYSYGVNSTEKGDLSSESTVSRIRTEHFPLTLESARPSHTSQYLCASGPLNIQYFGAGTRLSVL.

In DNA, the CDR3 is TGTGCCAGCAGCCGAGGTCTAGCGGAGGGGGGTGAGCAGTTCTTC. Amino acid sequence: CASSRGLAEGGEQFF. V and J are TRBV5-8 and TRBJ2-1; tentative D call: TRBD2 (7 bases). This CDR3 has 15 residues. The V and J ends lost 4 bases and 9 bases respectively, with 20 bases between them. CDR1 and CDR2 (germline): SGHTS, YDEGEE.

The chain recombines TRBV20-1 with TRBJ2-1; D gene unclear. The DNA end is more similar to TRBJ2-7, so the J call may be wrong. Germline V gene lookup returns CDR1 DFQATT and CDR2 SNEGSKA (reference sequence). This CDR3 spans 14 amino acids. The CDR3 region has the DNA TGCAGTGCTAGAGATGGTCCCTCCTACAATGAGCAGTACTTC. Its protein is CSARDGPSYNEQYF.

The chain's CDR3 is CATCTGVGGYTF. The CDR3, as DNA: TGTGCCACCTGCACAGGGGTGGGAGGCTACACCTTC. The chain is built from TRBV15 and TRBJ1-2; 7 nucleotides align to TRBD1. CDR1 is LNHNV, CDR2 YYDKDF, per germline (reference sequence). Germline trimming cut 8 bases from V and 8 bases from J; bases unmatched to any gene: 8. The CDR3 is 12 residues long.

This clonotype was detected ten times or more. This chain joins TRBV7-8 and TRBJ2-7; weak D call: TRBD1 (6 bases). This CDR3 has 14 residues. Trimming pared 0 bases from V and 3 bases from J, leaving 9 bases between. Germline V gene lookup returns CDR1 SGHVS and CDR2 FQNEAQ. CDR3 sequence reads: CASSLAGTNYEQYF. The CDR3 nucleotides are TGTGCCAGCAGCTTAGCCGGGACAAACTACGAGCAGTACTTC.

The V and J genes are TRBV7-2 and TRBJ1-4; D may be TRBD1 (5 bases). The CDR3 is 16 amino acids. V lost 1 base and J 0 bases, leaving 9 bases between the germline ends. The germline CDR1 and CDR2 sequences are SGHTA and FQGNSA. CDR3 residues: CASSLVGGSTNEKLFF. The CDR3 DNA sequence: TGTGCCAGCAGCTTAGTGGGGGGTTCAACTAATGAAAAACTGTTTTTT. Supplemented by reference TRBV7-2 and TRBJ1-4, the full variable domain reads GAGVSQSPSNKVTEKGKDVELRCDPISGHTALYWYRQSLGQGLEFLIYFQGNSAPDKSGLPSDRFSAERTGGSVSTLTIQRTQQEDSAVYLCASSLVGGSTNEKLFFGSGTQLSVL.

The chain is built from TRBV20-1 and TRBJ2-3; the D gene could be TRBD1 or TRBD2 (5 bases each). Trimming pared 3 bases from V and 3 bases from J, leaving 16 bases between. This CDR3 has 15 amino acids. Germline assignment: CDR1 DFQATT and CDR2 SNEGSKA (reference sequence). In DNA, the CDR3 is TGCAGTGCTAGGAGACTAACGGGGCCTACAGATACGCAGTATTTT. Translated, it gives CSARRLTGPTDTQYF.

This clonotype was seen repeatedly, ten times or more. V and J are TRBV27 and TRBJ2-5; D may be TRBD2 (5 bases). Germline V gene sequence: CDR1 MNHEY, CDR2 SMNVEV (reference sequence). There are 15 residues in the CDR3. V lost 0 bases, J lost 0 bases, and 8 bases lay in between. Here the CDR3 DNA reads TGTGCCAGCAGTTTATCATGGGAGTACCAAGAGACCCAGTACTTC. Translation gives CASSLSWEYQETQYF.

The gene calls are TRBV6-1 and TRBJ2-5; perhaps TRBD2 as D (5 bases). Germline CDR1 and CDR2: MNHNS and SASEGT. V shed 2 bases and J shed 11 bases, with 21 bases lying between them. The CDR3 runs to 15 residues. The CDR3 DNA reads TGTGCCAGCAGTGAACGAGGACTCGGCACCAATGAGCAGTACTTC. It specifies CASSERGLGTNEQYF.